The T cell receptor (beta chain) under discussion was sequenced for a study of blood T cell repertoires in COVID-19. Across the whole study: The United States, Italy and Spain were the sources of the acute and convalescent COVID-19 samples.

Clones were read by immunoSEQ multiplex PCR, and TCRdb kept only the in-frame ones, dropping some. This table has under 350,000 clones, over 75% appearing once. Cohorts were assigned according to the clinical history that participants reported. Germline V lookup: CDR1 SEHNR, CDR2 FQNEAQ (reference sequence). This CDR3 has 13 residues. V lost 4 bases and J 4 bases, leaving 10 bases between the germline ends. Sequences were obtained from PBMCs or T cells enriched from blood (not recorded which). The clonotype was recovered from a man younger than 45 who had recovered from COVID-19. V is TRBV7-9 and J is TRBJ1-2; TRBD1 is a possible D gene (6 bases). The CDR3 DNA sequence: TGTGCCAGCAGCTCCAGGGGTGGCTATGGCTACACCTTC. Amino acid sequence: CASSSRGGYGYTF.